One sample yielded the 19 T cell receptor beta chains listed below, sequenced in a study of OX40 agonist ivuxolimab in advanced cancers. TCRdb's table, derived via immunoSEQ multiplex PCR, lists solely in-frame clones and lacks some. The data contain 25,000 to 35,000 clones, roughly four fifths of them seen just once; the ten biggest clones take up roughly 12%. Sequences were derived from CD4+ or CD8+ T cells sorted from blood, sampled in a trial of the OX40 agonist ivuxolimab. The receptors were sampled from an adult with an advanced solid tumor such as melanoma, head and neck, liver or kidney cancer.

The V and J genes are TRBV11-2 and TRBJ1-1; D not resolved. Trimming stripped 5 bases from V and 5 bases from J, with 9 bases between. CDR3 length: 12 amino acids. Looked up from germline, CDR1 is SGHAT and CDR2 is FQNNGV. The CDR3 sequence is CASSRTGTEAFF. The CDR3 DNA sequence: TGTGCCAGCAGCCGGACTGGAACTGAAGCTTTCTTT.

The J gene is TRBJ1-1, the V gene TRBV2; D gene unclear. Per germline, CDR1 SNHLY and CDR2 FYNNEI. The germline V and J ends were trimmed by 1 base and 4 bases, with 10 bases remaining between them. This CDR3 comprises 14 residues. The CDR3 DNA is TGTGCCAGCAGTGAAGGGGTGAGCGTCACTGAAGCTTTCTTT. It codes for CASSEGVSVTEAFF. Combining the CDR3 with reference TRBV2 and TRBJ1-1 gives the whole variable domain EPEVTQTPSHQVTQMGQEVILRCVPISNHLYFYWYRQILGQKVEFLVSFYNNEISEKSEIFDDQFSVERPDGSNFTLKIRSTKLEDSAMYFCASSEGVSVTEAFFGQGTRLTVV.

The chain employs TRBV11-1 and TRBJ2-2; 9 nucleotides match TRBD1. The V and J ends lost 4 bases and 8 bases, in that order; junction bases with no gene match: 2. The CDR3 runs 13 residues. Germline V gives CDR1 SGHAT, CDR2 FQDESV (reference sequence). The CDR3 DNA is TGTGCCAGCAGCTCGGACAGGGGTGGGGAGCTGTTTTTT. Its protein product is CASSSDRGGELFF.

Remarks on this clone: The sample holds other DNA sequences that translate to the same CDR3. The genes are TRBV4-1 and TRBJ1-5, with 7 bases lining up with TRBD1. Germline assignment: CDR1 MGHRA and CDR2 YSYEKL. V gave up 0 bases and J gave up 4 bases; unmatched junction bases: 6. The CDR3 is 16 amino acids. The CDR3 spells CASSQEGRGVNQPQHF. CDR3 bases: TGCGCCAGCAGCCAAGAAGGCAGGGGGGTTAATCAGCCCCAGCATTTT.

The chain carries TRBV6-1 and TRBJ1-5; D is undetermined. CDR1 is MNHNS and CDR2 is SASEGT in the germline V gene. V gave up 2 bases and J gave up 1 base, with 9 bases separating them. The CDR3 length is 15 residues. CDR3 loop: CASSEIFESNQPQHF. Written as DNA, the CDR3 is TGTGCCAGCAGTGAAATTTTCGAGAGCAATCAGCCCCAGCATTTT.

The CDR3 protein is CSVETDGSYEQYF. The CDR3 nucleotides are TGCAGCGTCGAAACGGACGGTTCCTACGAGCAGTACTTC. The chain carries TRBV29-1 and TRBJ2-7; D not resolved. CDR1 and CDR2 from the germline V gene are SQVTM and ANQGSEA. Trimming cost V 6 bases and J 1 base, with 13 bases left between them. This CDR3 contains 13 residues.

The gene calls are TRBV30 and TRBJ2-3; 8 positions agree with TRBD2. Germline V gene sequence: CDR1 GTSNPN, CDR2 SVGIG (reference sequence). V dropped 4 bases and J dropped 1; count of bases not matched to a gene: 4. CDR3 size: 14 residues. Here the CDR3 DNA reads TGTGCCTGGACGCGGCGGGGGGGCACAGATACGCAGTATTTT. It translates to CAWTRRGGTDTQYF.

The rearrangement joins TRBV2 to TRBJ1-3, with D perhaps matching TRBD1 (6 bases). There are 14 residues in the CDR3. Germline V gives CDR1 SNHLY, CDR2 FYNNEI. The V end lost 6 bases, the J end lost 0 bases, and 9 bases lay between the germline ends. The CDR3 nucleotides are TGTGCCAGCAGGGGGGCTACCTCTGGAAACACCATATATTTT. Its translation: CASRGATSGNTIYF.

V gene TRBV19 combines with J gene TRBJ1-2; D not resolved. CDR1 is LNHDA and CDR2 is SQIVND in the germline V gene (reference sequence). The germline V and J ends were trimmed by 7 bases and 7 bases, with 13 bases remaining between them. This CDR3 is 12 amino acids long. CDR3 protein: CASKAPFGGYTF. CDR3 bases: TGTGCCAGTAAGGCCCCCTTCGGTGGCTACACCTTC.

The rearrangement uses TRBV6-5 and TRBJ1-6; 7 bases align to TRBD1. CDR3 length: 15 amino acids. Germline-derived CDR1 and CDR2 are MNHEY and SVGAGI. J gave up 7 bases and V 5 bases, and 8 bases lay outside the gene matches. CDR3: CASSIDRARNSPLHF. In nucleotides, the CDR3 is TGTGCCAGCAGTATAGACAGGGCTAGGAATTCACCCCTCCACTTT.

This chain uses TRBV19 with TRBJ1-5; 9 positions match TRBD1. This CDR3 has 14 amino acids. Germline V gene sequence: CDR1 LNHDA, CDR2 SQIVND (reference sequence). J lost 5 bases, V lost 4 bases, and 3 bases had no gene match. The DNA for the CDR3 is TGTGCCAGTAGTACGACAGGGGGGGATCAGCCCCAGCATTTT. It yields the protein CASSTTGGDQPQHF. Full variable domain (missing parts from reference TRBV19 and TRBJ1-5): DGGITQSPKYLFRKEGQNVTLSCEQNLNHDAMYWYRQDPGQGLRLIYYSQIVNDFQKGDIAEGYSVSREKKESFPLTVTSAQKNPTAFYLCASSTTGGDQPQHFGDGTRLSIL.

This clone was picked up one time. This same CDR3 is encoded by further DNA sequences in the sample. This chain uses TRBV6-5 with TRBJ2-6, with D possibly TRBD2 on 5 matching bases. Trimming stripped 3 bases from V and 4 bases from J, with 10 bases between. Looked up from germline, CDR1 is MNHEY and CDR2 is SVGAGI. The CDR3 totals 15 residues. The CDR3, as DNA: TGTGCCAGCAGTTATACGGGGTCCGGGGCCAACGTCCTGACTTTC. Translated, it gives CASSYTGSGANVLTF.

J is TRBJ2-2 and V is TRBV30; TRBD2 matches 8 bases. This CDR3 contains 14 residues. J lost 6 bases, V lost 5 bases, and 8 bases had no gene match. Germline CDR1 and CDR2: GTSNPN and SVGIG (reference sequence). Here the CDR3 DNA reads TGTGCCTGGCATTCCGGGACTAGAGCCGGGGAGCTGTTTTTT. Its protein is CAWHSGTRAGELFF.

At least ten counts were recorded for this clone. This chain joins TRBV5-1 and TRBJ1-4, with 9 bases lining up with TRBD1. In germline, CDR1 is SGHRS, CDR2 YFSETQ. CDR3 size: 15 residues. V lost 4 bases, J lost 8 bases, and 9 bases stayed unmatched. The CDR3 loop reads CASSRNRGLDEKLFF. CDR3 in DNA: TGCGCCAGCAGCAGAAACAGGGGGCTTGACGAAAAACTGTTTTTT.

The chain joins TRBV7-9 to TRBJ1-2; D possibly corresponds to TRBD1 (5 bases). Germline CDR1 and CDR2: SEHNR and FQNEAQ (reference sequence). The V and J ends lost 7 bases and 4 bases respectively, with 19 bases between them. This CDR3 has 15 amino acids. The CDR3 DNA is TGTGCCAGCACCCGGGATCCCGGGACGGCCTATGGCTACACCTTC. It translates to CASTRDPGTAYGYTF.

This clone came up a few times. Other DNA sequences in the sample encode the same CDR3. J is TRBJ2-3 and V is TRBV7-2; D possibly corresponds to TRBD2 (5 bases). Germline V gene data show CDR1 as SGHTA and CDR2 as FQGNSA. Trimming removed 1 base at V and 0 bases at J, with 8 bases between. The CDR3 length is 15 residues. The CDR3, as DNA: TGTGCCAGCAGCTTAGGCCGGACTAGCACAGATACGCAGTATTTT. As protein: CASSLGRTSTDTQYF.

The chain uses TRBV28 and TRBJ1-1; TRBD1 matches at 9 bases. Looked up from germline, CDR1 is MDHEN and CDR2 is SYDVKM. V lost 6 bases to trimming and J lost 1 base; unmatched junction nucleotides: 6. The CDR3 is 15 amino acids. CDR3 coding DNA: TGTGCCAGCAGCAGACCGGGACAGGGGAACACTGAAGCTTTCTTT. The encoded protein is CASSRPGQGNTEAFF.

The chain carries TRBV7-9 and TRBJ1-2; D is perhaps TRBD1 (5 bases). CDR3 size: 13 residues. Germline CDR1 is SEHNR and CDR2 is FQNEAQ (reference sequence). Trimming stripped 3 bases from V and 7 bases from J, with 12 bases between. CDR3 protein: CASSFSTAAGYTF. CDR3 nucleotides: TGTGCCAGCAGCTTTTCGACAGCCGCTGGCTACACCTTC. Complete variable domain (other parts from reference TRBV7-9 and TRBJ1-2): DTGVSQNPRHKITKRGQNVTFRCDPISEHNRLYWYRQTLGQGPEFLTYFQNEAQLEKSRLLSDRFSAERPKGSFSTLEIQRTEQGDSAMYLCASSFSTAAGYTFGSGTRLTVV.

The rearrangement links TRBV15 to TRBJ1-1; no definite D call. Deletions cut 0 bases from V and 6 bases from J, with 8 bases between. Per germline, CDR1 LNHNV and CDR2 YYDKDF (reference sequence). This CDR3 has 13 residues. The CDR3 loop is CATSRDVTPEAFF. The DNA for the CDR3 is TGTGCCACCAGCAGAGATGTGACACCTGAAGCTTTCTTT. Full variable domain (remainder filled in from reference TRBV15 and TRBJ1-1): DAMVIQNPRYQVTQFGKPVTLSCSQTLNHNVMYWYQQKSSQAPKLLFHYYDKDFNNEADTPDNFQSRRPNTSFCFLDIRSPGLGDTAMYLCATSRDVTPEAFFGQGTRLTVV.